The sequence of this TCR beta chain was determined in a study of T cell responses to AZD1222 COVID-19 vaccine (dated by TCRdb to the early 2020s). Concerning the study at large: Because spike-specific TCR depth and breadth did not differ between the two schedules, AZD1222 recipients who got a second dose at roughly 4 weeks were pooled with those who got a second dose at roughly 12 weeks. A total of about 230 trial participants underwent TCR sequencing, of whom some 210 received two doses of AZD1222 and around 26 received two doses of the MenACWY control vaccine. Trial participants were enrolled by age into subgroups of 18-55, 56-69 and 70-plus years, and roughly 150, 30 and 60 TCR-sequenced participants, respectively, were included in these subgroups.

Points on this clone: No antigen is known for it. Nothing much larger sits one base from this clone, and base qualities are not available.

The time point label, read with the paper, signifies: baseline before first vaccination. The vaccinee samples were drawn from two UK trials, COV001 and COV002, one of which was a single-blind randomized controlled phase 2/3 trial testing AZD1222 (ChAdOx1 nCoV-19) in healthy adults. For TCRbeta chain sequencing, PBMC samples were collected from trial participants at day 0 and at day 28 after the second dose. The CDR3 regions of human TCRbeta chains were analyzed by immunosequencing. For the original study's pipeline: TCRs in the repertoires were compared against a reference library of SARS-CoV-2-specific TCRs that had been generated with the MIRA antigen-specificity platform. Breadth meant the fraction of unique TCRs that were SARS-CoV-2-associated, whereas depth meant the fraction of total T cells that were SARS-CoV-2-associated. Using the MIRA data, each spike-specific TCR was assigned both to the spike region to which the TCR was reactive and to a CD4 or CD8 class. Log10-transformed breadth and depth values were compared by one-way ANOVA with Sidak's multiple comparisons tests. In its TCRdb copy, this immuneACCESS table keeps in-frame sequences only and misses some clones. Where compared with another copy, unresolved V genes explain less than half of these, and the others have no known cause. That table gives V, J and clone size, and the DNA gave D and trimming. The sample has 120,000 or so clones on record, 85% to 90% of them singletons. The top ten constitute approximately 4.8% of the sample.

The germline V gene (reference sequence) sets CDR1 to MNHEY and CDR2 to SMNVEV. The junction shows trimming of 3 bases on V and 9 bases on J, and the gene matches do not reach 2 bases of it. The cysteine opens and the phenylalanine closes a CDR3 of 13 amino acids. The sequence is cut down to CDR3 DNA, 39 bases in frame from base 1. The paper's findings and limits, for the study overall: The 56-69-year group was small, and its depth increase did not reach significance, likely because of low power. Only 5 to 7 AZD1222 recipients were SARS-CoV-2 seropositive at baseline, limiting conclusions about previously exposed vaccinees. Because no day 14 peak-response samples were available, the repertoires could be characterized only after the peak T cell response. After two AZD1222 doses, spike-specific TCR breadth and depth were significantly higher than at day 0 and than in MenACWY recipients. Epitopes outside the regions mutated in the B.1.351 and B.1.1.7 variants were reportedly recognized by nearly half of the unique spike-specific TCRs. Vaccine-associated CD4 TCRs spanned the whole spike protein, with dominant responses in regions 160-218 and 743-854. Participants were mostly white British, with more females than males. The authors suggested clonal diversity may have been underestimated.

The rearrangement combines TRBV27 with TRBJ1-6, with 7 bases aligning to TRBD1. This sequence originates from an adult in good health. The source was peripheral blood, collected on day 0 of AZD1222 vaccination. This receptor has the CDR3 CASSFDRASPLHF. In nucleotides, the sequence is TGTGCCAGCAGTTTTGACAGGGCTTCACCCCTCCACTTT.